A selection of T cell receptor beta chains follows, all from one sample in a study of spatial heterogeneity in lung cancer. TCRdb ran MiXCR on the 5' RACE reads and lists one entry per CDR3 protein. The sample carries approximately 11,000 distinct CDR3 sequences, 6.2% recorded once. Sequenced here: normal lung tissue next to the tumor, sampled at surgery. The source of these receptors is a male donor with early-stage non-small cell lung cancer. Both conserved end residues are part of each CDR3. The D gene is left open where the match is weak. Clone size is given for some rows only: seen once, a few or many times, or a class if the clone is expanded.

clone_size | d_call | j_call | v_call | cdr3_aa | cdr3_nt
- | - | TRBJ2-1 | TRBV7-9 | CASSVRGDNEQCF | TGTGCCAGCAGCGTAAGAGGTGACAATGAGCAGTGCTTC
many | - | TRBJ2-5 | TRBV6-1 | CASSERGGFQETQYF | TGTGCCAGCAGTGAACGGGGCGGATTCCAAGAGACCCAGTACTTC
few | - | TRBJ2-2 | TRBV9 | CASSVGGTGELFF | TGTGCCAGCAGCGTAGGGGGGACCGGGGAGCTGTTTTTT
many | - | TRBJ2-1 | TRBV5-4 | CASSLSRGNEQFF | TGTGCCAGCAGCTTGTCCCGTGGCAATGAGCAGTTCTTC
many | TRBD2 | TRBJ2-5 | TRBV14 | CASSHWTSGRQETQYF | TGTGCCAGCAGCCACTGGACTAGCGGGAGACAAGAGACCCAGTACTTC
many | - | TRBJ1-1 | TRBV30 | CAGRQDVNTEAFF | TGTGCCGGTAGACAGGACGTGAACACTGAAGCTTTCTTT
many | - | TRBJ2-7 | TRBV4-2 | CASSQDGQVSYEQYF | TGTGCCAGCAGCCAAGATGGGCAGGTGTCCTACGAGCAGTACTTC
many | TRBD2 | TRBJ2-5 | TRBV12-3/TRBV12-4 | CASSPGVAGGQETQYF | TGTGCCAGCAGCCCCGGGGTAGCGGGAGGCCAAGAGACCCAGTACTTC
many | - | TRBJ1-6 | TRBV5-1 | CASSFGVGLDSPLHF | TGCGCCAGCAGCTTCGGTGTAGGGTTGGATTCACCCCTCCACTTT
many | TRBD1 | TRBJ1-1 | TRBV12-3/TRBV12-4 | CASKSQGTGEVEAFF | TGTGCCAGCAAATCCCAAGGGACAGGGGAGGTTGAAGCTTTCTTT
many | - | TRBJ2-7 | TRBV18 | CASSPDSSYEQYF | TGTGCCAGCTCACCCGACAGCTCCTACGAGCAGTACTTC
many | - | TRBJ2-2 | TRBV12-3/TRBV12-4 | CASSLLTGELFF | TGTGCCAGCAGTTTACTGACCGGGGAGCTGTTTTTT
many | TRBD2 | TRBJ2-3 | TRBV3-1 | CASSQDKDGRAWADTQYF | TGTGCCAGCAGCCAAGACAAGGACGGGAGGGCGTGGGCAGATACGCAGTATTTT
- | - | TRBJ2-3 | TRBV30 | CALERQTDTQYF | TGTGCCTTGGAGAGGCAAACAGATACGCAGTATTTT
- | - | TRBJ2-1 | TRBV7-2 | CASSLAALPLDYEQFF | TGTGCCAGCAGCTTAGCCGCCCTCCCGCTAGACTATGAGCAGTTCTTC
medium-sized | TRBD1 | TRBJ1-1 | TRBV29-1 | CSVGRGQLNTEAFF | TGCAGCGTTGGGAGGGGACAGTTGAACACTGAAGCTTTCTTT
many | - | TRBJ1-6 | TRBV3-1 | CASSQGGQGLRNSPLHF | TGTGCCAGCAGCCAAGGGGGGCAGGGGTTACGAAATTCACCCCTCCACTTT
once | - | TRBJ2-7 | TRBV7-9 | CASGDGSYEQYF | TGTGCCAGCGGCGACGGTTCCTACGAGCAGTACTTC
many | TRBD1 | TRBJ1-2 | TRBV2 | CASNFQGAANYGYTF | TGTGCCAGCAATTTTCAGGGGGCCGCAAACTATGGCTACACCTTC
- | - | TRBJ2-7 | TRBV4-1 | CASSQASYTQQYF | TGCGCCAGCAGCCAAGCTTCCTACACCCAGCAGTACTTC
- | - | TRBJ1-4 | TRBV20-1 | CSGTGLGEKLFF | TGCAGCGGCACAGGGTTGGGTGAAAAACTGTTTTTT
many | - | TRBJ2-1 | TRBV7-9 | CASSYDGYEQFF | TGTGCCAGCAGCTACGACGGGTACGAGCAGTTCTTC
- | - | TRBJ1-1 | TRBV2 | CASSAGTENTEAFF | TGTGCCAGCAGTGCCGGGACTGAGAACACTGAAGCTTTCTTT
medium-sized | - | TRBJ1-5 | TRBV2 | CASSAQDNQPQHF | TGTGCCAGCAGTGCCCAGGATAATCAGCCCCAGCATTTT
medium-sized | - | TRBJ1-5 | TRBV7-8 | CASSLEGPRPQHF | TGTGCCAGCAGCTTAGAAGGCCCTCGGCCCCAGCATTTT
- | TRBD1 | TRBJ2-7 | TRBV2 | CASSVAGGYEQYF | TGTGCCAGCAGTGTAGCAGGGGGCTACGAGCAGTACTTC
many | - | TRBJ2-1 | TRBV14 | CASSYTKTNEQFF | TGTGCCAGCAGCTATACTAAGACCAATGAGCAGTTCTTC
- | - | TRBJ1-5 | TRBV7-2 | CASSSNSGQRDQPQHF | TGTGCCAGCAGCTCAAACTCAGGGCAGAGAGATCAGCCCCAGCATTTT
many | - | TRBJ2-6 | TRBV29-1 | CSVGSSGANVLTF | TGCAGCGTTGGATCCTCTGGGGCCAACGTCCTGACTTTC
medium-sized | TRBD1 | TRBJ2-7 | TRBV16 | CASRGTGSYEQYF | TGTGCCAGCCGGGGGACAGGATCCTACGAGCAGTACTTC
many | - | TRBJ2-3 | TRBV20-1 | CSARLLGTSRTDTQYF | TGCAGTGCTAGGTTGTTAGGAACTAGCCGCACAGATACGCAGTATTTT
medium-sized | TRBD1 | TRBJ1-1 | TRBV27 | CASSDRVRTEAFF | TGTGCCAGCAGCGACAGGGTACGAACTGAAGCTTTCTTT
few | - | TRBJ1-1 | TRBV20-1 | CSTGRMNTEAFF | TGCAGTACCGGCAGGATGAACACTGAAGCTTTCTTT
many | TRBD1 | TRBJ2-3 | TRBV10-3 | CAIQQGRRSTDTQYF | TGTGCCATCCAACAGGGGCGGAGGTCCACAGATACGCAGTATTTT
many | - | TRBJ1-5 | TRBV18 | CASSEQSNQPQHF | TGTGCCAGCTCGGAACAGAGCAATCAGCCCCAGCATTTT
few | TRBD1 | TRBJ2-7 | TRBV7-2 | CASSAGQGVDEQYF | TGTGCCAGCAGCGCCGGACAGGGAGTTGACGAGCAGTACTTC
large | TRBD1 | TRBJ2-1 | TRBV7-9 | CASSLEGQVGGEQFF | TGTGCCAGCAGCTTAGAGGGACAGGTCGGCGGTGAGCAGTTCTTC
many | TRBD2 | TRBJ2-5 | TRBV7-9 | CASSSGLAAYQETQYF | TGTGCCAGCAGCTCCGGACTAGCGGCGTACCAAGAGACCCAGTACTTC
many | - | TRBJ1-3 | TRBV30 | CAWTHGGTGNTIYF | TGTGCCTGGACCCACGGGGGGACTGGAAACACCATATATTTT
many | TRBD1 | TRBJ1-1 | TRBV10-3 | CAINVGQANTEAFF | TGTGCCATCAACGTGGGACAGGCGAACACTGAAGCTTTCTTT
many | - | TRBJ2-1 | TRBV2 | CASSGSSSGSYNEQFF | TGTGCCAGCAGCGGGTCGAGCAGCGGATCCTACAATGAGCAGTTCTTC
many | - | TRBJ1-2 | TRBV5-1 | CASSLPGNYGYTF | TGCGCCAGCAGCTTGCCAGGGAACTATGGCTACACCTTC
once | - | TRBJ2-3 | TRBV6-5 | CVGSYSRGPEEVSTDTQYF | TGTGTCGGCAGTTACTCGAGGGGACCCGAGGAGGTCAGCACAGATACGCAGTATTTT
many | - | TRBJ1-2 | TRBV29-1 | CSVRDTYYGYTF | TGCAGCGTTAGAGACACCTACTATGGCTACACCTTC